This T cell receptor (beta chain) was captured by sequencing in a study of T-cell reconstitution after alpha-beta-depleted transplantation in children. Study-wide findings and caveats: Alpha-beta T cells about two months after transplant reportedly derived from several hundred expanded graft clones. After one year, T-cell counts and TCRbeta diversity mostly came from new T cells. After transplant, high TCRbeta diversity at day 60 in some patients arose from surviving recipient T cells and thymic progenitors.

A few counts support this clonotype. Its antigen is not known. V was pared by 8 bases and J by 2 bases, with 4 bases of the junction left unmatched. This CDR3 has 13 residues. Germline CDR1 reads MNHNS; CDR2 reads SASEGT. During its preparation, the TCRbeta library received unique molecular identifiers. TCRdb reprocessed the PCR reads via MiXCR and lists one record per CDR3 protein. This sample has fewer than 750,000 distinct CDR3 sequences, with approximately 22% found just once. Sample: PBMCs, mostly from graft donor cells, taken 360 days after TCRalphabeta/CD19-depleted stem cell transplant. The receptor was derived from a boy younger than two who had a stem cell transplant for acute myeloid leukemia, so the T cells may come from the graft donor. The rearrangement links TRBV6-1 to TRBJ2-5; 8 nucleotides agree with TRBD2. The CDR3 nucleotides read TGTGCCAGCGTCCCGGGGGGGCAAGAGACCCAGTACTTC. The encoded protein is CASVPGGQETQYF.